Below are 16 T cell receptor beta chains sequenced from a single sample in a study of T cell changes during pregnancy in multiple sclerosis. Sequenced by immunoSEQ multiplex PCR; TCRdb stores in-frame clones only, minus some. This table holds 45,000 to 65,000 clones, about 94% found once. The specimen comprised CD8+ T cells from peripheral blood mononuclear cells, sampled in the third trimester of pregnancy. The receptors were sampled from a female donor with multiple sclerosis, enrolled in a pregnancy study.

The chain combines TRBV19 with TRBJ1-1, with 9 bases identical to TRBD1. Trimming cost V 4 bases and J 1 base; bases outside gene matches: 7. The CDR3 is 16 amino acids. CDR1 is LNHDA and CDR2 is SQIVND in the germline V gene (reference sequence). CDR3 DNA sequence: TGTGCCAGTAGTACCCAAGTGGACAGGGGGAACACTGAAGCTTTCTTT. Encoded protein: CASSTQVDRGNTEAFF.

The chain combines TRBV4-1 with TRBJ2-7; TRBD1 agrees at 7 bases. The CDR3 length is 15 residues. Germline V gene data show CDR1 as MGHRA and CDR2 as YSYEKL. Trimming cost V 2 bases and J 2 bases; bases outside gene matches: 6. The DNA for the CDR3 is TGCGCCAGCAGCCAAAGCCAGGGGGATGCCTACGAGCAGTACTTC. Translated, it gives CASSQSQGDAYEQYF.

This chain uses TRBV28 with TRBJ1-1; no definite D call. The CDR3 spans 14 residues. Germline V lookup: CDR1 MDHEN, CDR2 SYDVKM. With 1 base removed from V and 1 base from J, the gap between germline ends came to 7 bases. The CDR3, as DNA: TGTGCCAGCAGTTTATCAAAGCGGAACACTGAAGCTTTCTTT. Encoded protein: CASSLSKRNTEAFF.

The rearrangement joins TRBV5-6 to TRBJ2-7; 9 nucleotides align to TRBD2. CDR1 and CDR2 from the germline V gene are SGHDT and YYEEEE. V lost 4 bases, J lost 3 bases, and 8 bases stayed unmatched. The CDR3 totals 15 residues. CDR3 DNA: TGTGCCAGCAGCATTAGTAGCGGGAGCGTCTACGAGCAGTACTTC. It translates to CASSISSGSVYEQYF.

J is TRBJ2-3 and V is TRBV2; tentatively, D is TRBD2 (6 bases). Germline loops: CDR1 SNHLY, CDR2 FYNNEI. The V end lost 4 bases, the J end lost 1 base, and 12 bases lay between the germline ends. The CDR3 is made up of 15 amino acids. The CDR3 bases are TGTGCCAGCAGTGTTTCCGGGGAGGGCACAGATACGCAGTATTTT. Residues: CASSVSGEGTDTQYF.

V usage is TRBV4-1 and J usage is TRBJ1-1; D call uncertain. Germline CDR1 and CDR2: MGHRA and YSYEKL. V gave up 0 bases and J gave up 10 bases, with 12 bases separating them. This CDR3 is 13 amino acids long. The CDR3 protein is CASSQDVLEGAFF. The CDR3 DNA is TGCGCCAGCAGCCAAGATGTTCTTGAGGGAGCTTTCTTT.

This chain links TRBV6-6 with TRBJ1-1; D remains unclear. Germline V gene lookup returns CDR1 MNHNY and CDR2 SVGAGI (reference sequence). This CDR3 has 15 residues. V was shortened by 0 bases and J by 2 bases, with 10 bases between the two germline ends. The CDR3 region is CASSYSWQTNTEAFF. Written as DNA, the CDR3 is TGTGCCAGCAGTTACTCGTGGCAGACTAACACTGAAGCTTTCTTT.

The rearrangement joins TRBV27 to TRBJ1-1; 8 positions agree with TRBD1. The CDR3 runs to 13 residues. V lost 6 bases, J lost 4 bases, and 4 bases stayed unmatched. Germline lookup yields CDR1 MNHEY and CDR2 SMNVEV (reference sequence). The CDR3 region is CASRLTGATEAFF. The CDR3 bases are TGTGCCAGCAGATTGACAGGGGCCACTGAAGCTTTCTTT.

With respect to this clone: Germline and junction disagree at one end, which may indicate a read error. CDR3 loop: CASSSGTGAGIF. The CDR3 DNA reads as TGTGCCAGCAGCTCGGGGACAGGGGCTGGGATCTTC. The chain links TRBV13 to TRBJ2-1; 10 bases line up with TRBD1. The germline V gene has CDR1 PRHDT and CDR2 FYEKMQ (reference sequence). The CDR3 consists of 12 residues.

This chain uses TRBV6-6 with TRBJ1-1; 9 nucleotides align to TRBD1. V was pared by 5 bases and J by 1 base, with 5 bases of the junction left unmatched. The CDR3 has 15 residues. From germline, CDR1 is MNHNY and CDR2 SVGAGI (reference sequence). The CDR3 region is CASSEPGQGNTEAFF. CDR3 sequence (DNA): TGTGCCAGCAGTGAGCCGGGACAGGGGAACACTGAAGCTTTCTTT.

CDR3 DNA: TGTGCCAGCAGTGAAGCCGAGAGCGGGGGAGAGACCCAGTACTTC. It codes for CASSEAESGGETQYF. The rearrangement joins TRBV6-1 to TRBJ2-5, with 8 bases aligning to TRBD2. The CDR3 totals 15 residues. Germline V gives CDR1 MNHNS, CDR2 SASEGT. J was trimmed by 4 bases and V by 0 bases; bases with no gene match: 4.

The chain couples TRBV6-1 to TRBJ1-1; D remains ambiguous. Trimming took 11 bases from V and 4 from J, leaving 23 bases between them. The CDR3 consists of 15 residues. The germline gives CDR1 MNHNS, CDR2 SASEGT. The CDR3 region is CALHPVGGLGTEAFF. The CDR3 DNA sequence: TGTGCCCTTCACCCGGTAGGAGGATTAGGCACTGAAGCTTTCTTT.

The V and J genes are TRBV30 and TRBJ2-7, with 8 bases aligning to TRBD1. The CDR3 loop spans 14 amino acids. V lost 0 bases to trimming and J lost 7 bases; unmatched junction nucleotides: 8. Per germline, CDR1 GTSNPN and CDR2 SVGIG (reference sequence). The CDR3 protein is CAWSVMDRAGEQYF. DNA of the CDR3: TGTGCCTGGAGTGTAATGGACAGGGCGGGGGAGCAGTACTTC.

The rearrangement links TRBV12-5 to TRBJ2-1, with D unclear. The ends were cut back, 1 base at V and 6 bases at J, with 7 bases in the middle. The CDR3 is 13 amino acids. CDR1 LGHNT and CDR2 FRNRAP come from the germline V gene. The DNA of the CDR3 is TGTGCTAGTGGTTTGGGTCTCGTCAATGAGCAGTTCTTC. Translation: CASGLGLVNEQFF. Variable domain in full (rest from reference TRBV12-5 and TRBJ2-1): DARVTQTPRHKVTEMGQEVTMRCQPILGHNTVFWYRQTMMQGLELLAYFRNRAPLDDSGMPKDRFSAEMPDATLATLKIQPSEPRDSAVYFCASGLGLVNEQFFGPGTRLTVL.

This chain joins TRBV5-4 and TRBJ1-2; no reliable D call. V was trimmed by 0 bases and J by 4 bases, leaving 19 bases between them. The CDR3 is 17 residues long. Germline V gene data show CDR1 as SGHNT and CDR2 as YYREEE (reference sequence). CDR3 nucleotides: TGTGCCAGCAGCTTGGGCCCAGCGGCAGGCGACCTCTATGGCTACACCTTC. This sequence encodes CASSLGPAAGDLYGYTF.

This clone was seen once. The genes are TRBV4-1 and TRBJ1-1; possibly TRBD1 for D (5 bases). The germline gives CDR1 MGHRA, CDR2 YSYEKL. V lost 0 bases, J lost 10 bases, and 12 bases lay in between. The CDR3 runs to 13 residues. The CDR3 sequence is CASSQDFREGAFF. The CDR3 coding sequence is TGCGCCAGCAGCCAAGATTTCAGGGAAGGAGCTTTCTTT.